These T cell receptor beta chains were read from a single sample in a study of cytomegalovirus exposure and HLA in healthy donors. This table comes from immunoSEQ multiplex PCR, and its TCRdb copy is limited to in-frame clones, with some not included. Among some 150,000 clones listed, 8.5% to 10% were seen once. Specimen: PBMCs. Receptors originate from a man aged 50 to 60 in good health and CMV-seronegative. The conserved cysteine and the conserved F or W are not part of the CDR3 here. D genes are given only for firm matches.

D: TRBD1; V: TRBV12-5; J: TRBJ1-1; CDR3: ASGPGGTEAF
D: TRBD2; V: TRBV27; J: TRBJ2-1; CDR3: ASSLQRQGLAAYNEQF
D: NA; V: TRBV11-2; J: TRBJ1-1; CDR3: ASSLSLEGTEAF
D: NA; V: TRBV1; J: TRBJ1-5; CDR3: TSSQRTGGNPQPQH
D: NA; V: TRBV19; J: TRBJ1-1; CDR3: ASSDSGYMNTEAF
D: NA; V: TRBV4-1; J: TRBJ1-2; CDR3: ASSQDAGDYGYT
D: TRBD1; V: TRBV28; J: TRBJ2-3; CDR3: GWGQQGPDTQY
D: NA; V: TRBV28; J: TRBJ2-2; CDR3: ASNLRGSGELF
D: NA; V: TRBV4-1; J: TRBJ1-2; CDR3: ASSQDLSGGNGYT
D: TRBD1; V: TRBV11-2; J: TRBJ2-3; CDR3: ASSSPTTGTGKADTQY
D: NA; V: TRBV15; J: TRBJ1-2; CDR3: ATSRGRTSSGYT